Listed below are T cell receptor beta chains from one sample, sequenced in a study of shared clonotypes between healthy human individuals. Here immunoSEQ multiplex PCR was the method, and the copy in TCRdb shows in-frame clones only, minus some. The data contain about 680,000 clones, about 91% of them singletons. Sequenced sample: naive CD8+ T cells sorted from blood. These receptors were obtained from a man aged 25-45 years in good health. The CDR3 runs from the conserved cysteine through the conserved F or W. D genes are given only for firm matches. A clone size is listed for some rows: how often the clone was seen (once, few, many), or a class if it is expanded.

>TRBV2|NA|NA|TRBJ1-4
CASTPRSRGRFF
TGTGCCAGCACCCCAAGGAGCAGGGGAAGGTTTTTT
>TRBV5-1|NA|NA|TRBJ1-3
CASSLYEGPGNTIYF
TGCGCCAGCAGCTTGTACGAGGGGCCTGGAAACACCATATATTTT
>TRBV11-2|NA|NA|TRBJ2-2
CASSPIGGPTGELFF
TGTGCCAGCAGCCCCATTGGGGGGCCCACCGGGGAGCTGTTTTTT
>TRBV2|NA|NA|TRBJ2-4
CASTSAQAKNIQYF
TGTGCCAGCACCTCGGCCCAGGCCAAAAACATTCAGTACTTC
>TRBV14|TRBD1|NA|TRBJ2-1
CASSPSTDRGFYNEQFF
TGTGCCAGCAGTCCTTCTACCGACAGGGGATTTTACAATGAGCAGTTCTTC
>TRBV29-1|NA|NA|TRBJ1-2
CSLGTGYTF
TGCAGCCTAGGAACAGGCTACACCTTC
>TRBV27|TRBD1|NA|TRBJ2-1
CASSHRDSDNEQFF
TGTGCCAGCAGTCACCGGGACAGCGACAATGAGCAGTTCTTC
>TRBV6-5|TRBD1|once|TRBJ2-7
CASSYWGTGGYEQYF
TGTGCCAGCAGTTACTGGGGGACAGGGGGCTACGAGCAGTACTTC
>TRBV5-6|NA|NA|TRBJ2-7
CASSPPRGDYEQYF
TGTGCCAGCAGTCCTCCCCGGGGAGACTACGAGCAGTACTTC
>TRBV7-9|NA|NA|TRBJ2-4
CASSGELDRRNIQYF
TGTGCCAGCAGCGGCGAACTGGACAGAAGAAACATTCAGTACTTC
>TRBV6-1|NA|NA|TRBJ2-2
CASHRVGTGELFF
TGTGCCTCACACAGGGTGGGCACCGGGGAGCTGTTTTTT
>TRBV6-5|NA|NA|TRBJ2-1
CASSYAVDNEQFF
TGTGCCAGCAGTTACGCCGTAGACAATGAGCAGTTCTTC
>TRBV4-3|NA|NA|TRBJ1-5
CASSQEINSNQPQHF
TGCGCCAGCAGCCAAGAAATCAATAGCAATCAGCCCCAGCATTTT
>TRBV6-1|NA|NA|TRBJ2-5
CASRLTGGGQETQYF
TGTGCCAGCAGGCTAACAGGGGGGGGCCAAGAGACCCAGTACTTC
>TRBV7-9|NA|NA|TRBJ2-7
CASSPMDGYEQYF
TGTGCCAGCAGCCCCATGGACGGTTACGAGCAGTACTTC
>TRBV11-2|NA|NA|TRBJ2-2
CASSSPGTGELFF
TGTGCCAGCAGCTCGCCGGGCACCGGGGAGCTGTTTTTT
>TRBV21-1|NA|NA|TRBJ1-2
CASHKGEGDDRNYGYTF
TGTGCCAGTCACAAGGGGGAGGGTGACGATCGAAACTATGGCTACACCTTC
>TRBV11-2|TRBD2|NA|TRBJ2-3
CASSLDSGRALVDTQYF
TGTGCCAGCAGCTTAGACAGCGGGAGGGCCTTAGTAGATACGCAGTATTTT
>TRBV7-9|NA|few|TRBJ2-1
CASSLVWREQFF
TGTGCCAGCAGCTTAGTTTGGCGAGAGCAGTTCTTC
>TRBV29-1|NA|NA|TRBJ1-2
CSVEDPPGISHYGYTF
TGCAGCGTTGAAGACCCACCGGGAATTTCTCACTATGGCTACACCTTC
>TRBV29-1|NA|NA|TRBJ1-2
CSVADGTYGYTF
TGCAGCGTTGCGGACGGGACCTATGGCTACACCTTC
>TRBV7-8|NA|NA|TRBJ1-4
CASSPEPFGRLATNEKLFF
TGTGCCAGCAGCCCAGAGCCCTTCGGCAGGCTTGCAACTAATGAAAAACTGTTTTTT
>TRBV19|NA|NA|TRBJ2-5
CASSMTLRVQETQYF
TGTGCCAGTAGTATGACCCTTAGAGTTCAAGAGACCCAGTACTTC
>TRBV6-1|TRBD2|NA|TRBJ2-7
CASSEAEAGAYEQYF
TGTGCCAGCAGTGAAGCAGAAGCGGGAGCCTACGAGCAGTACTTC
>TRBV15|TRBD2|NA|TRBJ2-1
CATSPGTSGYNEQFF
TGTGCCACCAGCCCCGGGACTAGCGGATACAATGAGCAGTTCTTC
>TRBV19|NA|NA|TRBJ2-2
CASSIVSGGELFF
TGTGCCAGTAGTATAGTTTCGGGCGGGGAGCTGTTTTTT
>TRBV28|NA|few|TRBJ1-1
CASSKWGINAEAFF
TGTGCCAGCAGTAAATGGGGGATAAACGCTGAAGCTTTCTTT
>TRBV5-1|TRBD1|NA|TRBJ2-7
CASSRPDRGSYEQYF
TGCGCCAGCAGTCGACCGGACAGGGGGTCCTACGAGCAGTACTTC
>TRBV7-9|NA|NA|TRBJ1-2
CASSAEQGPTNYGYTF
TGTGCCAGCAGCGCCGAACAGGGCCCAACTAACTATGGCTACACCTTC